The clone carrying this T cell receptor (beta chain) was picked up many times. V lost 0 bases and J 4 bases, leaving 9 bases between the germline ends. Looked up from germline, CDR1 is SGHTA and CDR2 is FQGNSA. This CDR3 is 14 amino acids long. TCRdb processed the 5' RACE reads anew with MiXCR; each CDR3 protein has one entry. This table has 81,000 or so distinct CDR3 sequences, less than 5.5% appearing once. The record originates from a study of neurological immune-mediated disorders. Study-level background: A relapsing-remitting course was seen in about 90% of the roughly 34 multiple sclerosis patients and a secondary progressive course in 3.

The specimen was PBMCs. This clonotype was sampled from a woman aged 25-40 years with multiple sclerosis. The chain joins TRBV7-2 to TRBJ1-2, with D unresolved. CDR3 protein: CASSLASVVYGYTF. CDR3 nucleotides: TGTGCCAGCAGCTTAGCGTCCGTAGTCTATGGCTACACCTTC.